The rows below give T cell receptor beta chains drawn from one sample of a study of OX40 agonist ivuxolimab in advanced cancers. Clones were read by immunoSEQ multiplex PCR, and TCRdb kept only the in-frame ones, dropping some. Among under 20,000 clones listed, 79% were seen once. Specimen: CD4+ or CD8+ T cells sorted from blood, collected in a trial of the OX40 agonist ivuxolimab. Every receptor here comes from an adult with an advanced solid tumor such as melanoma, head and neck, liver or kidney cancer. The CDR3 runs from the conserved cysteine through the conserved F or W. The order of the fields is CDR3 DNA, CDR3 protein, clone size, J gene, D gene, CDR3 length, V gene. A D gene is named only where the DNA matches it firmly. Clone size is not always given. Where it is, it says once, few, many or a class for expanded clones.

TGTGCCAGCAGCGCCGAGACAGGTTTCTACACTGAAGCTTTCTTT	CASSAETGFYTEAFF	.	TRBJ1-1	.	15	TRBV9
TGCGCCAGTTCGACAGGGGTTCCCTACGAGCAGTACTTC	CASSTGVPYEQYF	once	TRBJ2-7	TRBD1	13	TRBV4-1
TGTGCCAGCTCACCCTTCGATTTTCCAGATACGCAGTATTTT	CASSPFDFPDTQYF	few	TRBJ2-3	.	14	TRBV18
TGTGCCAGCAGTTACGAATGGGACAGGGGAAACGAGCAGTACTTC	CASSYEWDRGNEQYF	few	TRBJ2-7	TRBD1	15	TRBV6-6
TGTGCCAGCAGCCTAGTGAGGGGGCAATTTGAAGCTTTCTTT	CASSLVRGQFEAFF	.	TRBJ1-1	TRBD1	14	TRBV11-2
TGTGCCAGCAGTTTGCTCCTGGGAGAAGATCAGCCCCAGCATTTT	CASSLLLGEDQPQHF	few	TRBJ1-5	.	15	TRBV27
TGCGCCAGCAGCCTCAAAAACGAGCAGTACTTC	CASSLKNEQYF	.	TRBJ2-7	.	11	TRBV4-1
TGTGCCAGCAGTTACCACCAGGGTTACGAGCAGTTCTTC	CASSYHQGYEQFF	once	TRBJ2-1	.	13	TRBV6-5
TGTGCCAGCAGCTTAGGGGGAGGTCAGCCCCAGCATTTT	CASSLGGGQPQHF	.	TRBJ1-5	.	13	TRBV7-8
TGTGCCAGCAGCGTAGGACAGGGGGCCACAGATACGCAGTATTTT	CASSVGQGATDTQYF	once	TRBJ2-3	TRBD1	15	TRBV9
TGTGCCAGCAGCCCGTTGGACAGCCTGGGCGAGCAGTACTTC	CASSPLDSLGEQYF	medium-sized	TRBJ2-7	.	14	TRBV11-2
TGTGCCAGCAGTTTTATAGGGGAAGGTCAGCCCCAGCATTTT	CASSFIGEGQPQHF	once	TRBJ1-5	.	14	TRBV27
TGTGCCAGCAGCTTAATAAGTTCCGGAGATACGCAGTATTTT	CASSLISSGDTQYF	.	TRBJ2-3	.	14	TRBV7-3
TGTGCCAGCAGCTCCTCCATTGCACCTGAAGCTTTCTTT	CASSSSIAPEAFF	few	TRBJ1-1	.	13	TRBV5-4
TGTGCCAGCAGCCCCGCGGGATTCACAGGGGGCGGTGGGACCCAGTACTTC	CASSPAGFTGGGGTQYF	.	TRBJ2-5	TRBD1	17	TRBV7-6
TGTGCCAGCAGCCCTTGGGACAGCTCCTACGAGCAGTACTTC	CASSPWDSSYEQYF	.	TRBJ2-7	TRBD1	14	TRBV7-8
TGTGCCAGCAGCCCTGGACTAGAATTTAGGGAGCAGTTCTTC	CASSPGLEFREQFF	.	TRBJ2-1	TRBD2	14	TRBV7-3
TGCAGCGTTGAAGATTCCGGGAATGGAAACACCATATATTTT	CSVEDSGNGNTIYF	few	TRBJ1-3	.	14	TRBV29-1
TGTGCCAGCAGCTTAATATCCAGCTATGGCTACACCTTC	CASSLISSYGYTF	.	TRBJ1-2	.	13	TRBV7-9
TGTGCCAGCAGCTGGGTGGGGGGGACAGACGACTCACCCCTCCACTTT	CASSWVGGTDDSPLHF	.	TRBJ1-6	TRBD1	16	TRBV7-2
TGTGCCAGCAGCGTAGATAGCTCCTATAATTCACCCCTCCACTTT	CASSVDSSYNSPLHF	.	TRBJ1-6	.	15	TRBV9
TGCGCCAGCAGTCAGGCAGGGCCGAATTCACCCCTCCACTTT	CASSQAGPNSPLHF	few	TRBJ1-6	.	14	TRBV23-1
TGTGCCAGCACGGGACAGCGTAATACCGGGGAGCTGTTTTTT	CASTGQRNTGELFF	.	TRBJ2-2	TRBD1	14	TRBV28
TGCGCCAGCAGCCCACCAGGCGGGGGGATCACAGATACGCAGTATTTT	CASSPPGGGITDTQYF	.	TRBJ2-3	TRBD2	16	TRBV4-1
TGCGCCAGCAGCCTGGACAGGGGGTCCTACAATGAGCAGTTCTTC	CASSLDRGSYNEQFF	.	TRBJ2-1	TRBD1	15	TRBV4-1
TGTGCCAGCAGTCTCTCCGGGACAGGGGGCGAGCAGTACTTC	CASSLSGTGGEQYF	large	TRBJ2-7	TRBD1	14	TRBV6-5
TGTGCCTGGAGTGTCGGCGCAGGGAACTATGGCTACACCTTC	CAWSVGAGNYGYTF	.	TRBJ1-2	.	14	TRBV30
TGTGCCAGTAGTATACCCCCCCCTTCTGCTAGCAATCAGCCCCAGCATTTT	CASSIPPPSASNQPQHF	few	TRBJ1-5	.	17	TRBV19
TGTGCCAGCAGCCAAGCAATCCAGAGCCCAACCTACGAGCAGTACTTC	CASSQAIQSPTYEQYF	.	TRBJ2-7	.	16	TRBV4-2
TGTGCCATCAGTGAAAAGGTCGGAGAGACCCAGTACTTC	CAISEKVGETQYF	.	TRBJ2-5	.	13	TRBV10-3
TGTGCCAGCAGTCCATACCAGGACAGTTTCAATCAGCCCCAGCATTTT	CASSPYQDSFNQPQHF	.	TRBJ1-5	.	16	TRBV27
TGTGCCAGCAGCGTAGGGATGACAACTAATGAAAAACTGTTTTTT	CASSVGMTTNEKLFF	.	TRBJ1-4	.	15	TRBV9
TGCGCCAGCAGCTTGTCAAACCTATTATATGGCTACACCTTC	CASSLSNLLYGYTF	.	TRBJ1-2	.	14	TRBV5-1
TGTGCCAGCAGCGTAGGAAGCGCAACGCTCTATGGCTACACCTTC	CASSVGSATLYGYTF	.	TRBJ1-2	.	15	TRBV9
TGCAGCGTTGATCCGCAGAGCCATTTCTACGAGCAGTACTTC	CSVDPQSHFYEQYF	.	TRBJ2-7	.	14	TRBV29-1
TGTGCCAGCAGTTACCAGGACAAGGACACTGAAGCTTTCTTT	CASSYQDKDTEAFF	.	TRBJ1-1	.	14	TRBV6-5
TGCGCCAGCAGCCAAGGGACGGGGTATAATTCACCCCTCCACTTT	CASSQGTGYNSPLHF	few	TRBJ1-6	.	15	TRBV4-3
TGTGCCAGCAGTTTATCGAGGCAGGGGGCCTACGAGCAGTACTTC	CASSLSRQGAYEQYF	.	TRBJ2-7	TRBD1	15	TRBV27
TGCAGCGTTGAAGGTCGACTAGCGGGGACATACAATGAGCAGTTCTTC	CSVEGRLAGTYNEQFF	.	TRBJ2-1	TRBD2	16	TRBV29-1
TGTGCCAGTAGTACAACAGGGGGACGTGAAGCTTTCTTT	CASSTTGGREAFF	hyperexpanded	TRBJ1-1	TRBD1	13	TRBV19
TGTGCCAGCAGTGATTGGGACGGCGTCTACGAGCAGTACTTC	CASSDWDGVYEQYF	.	TRBJ2-7	.	14	TRBV6-1
TGTGCCAGCAGTGAAGGGGACAGATTCACCTACGAGCAGTACTTC	CASSEGDRFTYEQYF	.	TRBJ2-7	TRBD1	15	TRBV2
TGTGCCAGCTCCCCGCGGGACTATGACAATGAGCAGTTCTTC	CASSPRDYDNEQFF	.	TRBJ2-1	TRBD2	14	TRBV6-5
TGTGCCAGCAGCTTGAGGGCTTGGACTGAAGCTTTCTTT	CASSLRAWTEAFF	.	TRBJ1-1	.	13	TRBV5-6
TGTGCCAGCACCCAAGGGGGGGGAAACACTGAAGCTTTCTTT	CASTQGGGNTEAFF	.	TRBJ1-1	.	14	TRBV6-5
TGTGCCAGCAGCTTGGGCCATCGCGAGCAGTACTTC	CASSLGHREQYF	.	TRBJ2-7	.	12	TRBV5-5
TGTGCCAGCAGTGAAGACGCCGGGACAGGGGGCAACACTGAAGCTTTCTTT	CASSEDAGTGGNTEAFF	.	TRBJ1-1	TRBD1	17	TRBV2
TGTGCCAGCAGCTTAATTGGACCGAACACTGAAGCTTTCTTT	CASSLIGPNTEAFF	.	TRBJ1-1	.	14	TRBV7-9
TGCCGGACAAAGTCGGGGAGCACTGAAGCTTTCTTT	CRTKSGSTEAFF	.	TRBJ1-1	.	12	TRBV29-1
TGTGCCAGTAGTAAGGTCCCGAACACTGAAGCTTTCTTT	CASSKVPNTEAFF	.	TRBJ1-1	.	13	TRBV19
TGTGCCAGCAGCCGACACCCGGGACAGGGTTCCTACGAGCAGTACTTC	CASSRHPGQGSYEQYF	.	TRBJ2-7	TRBD1	16	TRBV7-9
TGTGCCTGGAGCGAGGGAACCGCGTATGGCTACACCTTC	CAWSEGTAYGYTF	once	TRBJ1-2	.	13	TRBV30
TGTGCCAGTAGTTTCGGGGGCAATCAGCCCCAGCATTTT	CASSFGGNQPQHF	few	TRBJ1-5	.	13	TRBV19
TGTGCCAGCAGCCGGACAGGGTTTAGCACAGATACGCAGTATTTT	CASSRTGFSTDTQYF	.	TRBJ2-3	TRBD1	15	TRBV7-6
TGTGCCAGCAGTTTATCGCCGGCAGGGGCAAATGAAAAACTGTTTTTT	CASSLSPAGANEKLFF	once	TRBJ1-4	.	16	TRBV27
TGTGCCAGCAGCAGCGGACCTGAGCAGTTCTTC	CASSSGPEQFF	.	TRBJ2-1	.	11	TRBV7-9
TGCGCCAGCAGCTTGGAGCCTGGGAACTATGGCTACACCTTC	CASSLEPGNYGYTF	.	TRBJ1-2	.	14	TRBV5-1